This note documents a single TCR beta chain sequence. With 1 base clipped from V and 7 bases from J, the junction kept 7 bases outside the gene matches. Germline loops: CDR1 LNHDA, CDR2 SQIVND (reference sequence). CDR3 length: 15 amino acids. The entry originates in a study of control samples from healthy donors and cancer patients. Libraries were prepared by immunoSEQ multiplex PCR; TCRdb keeps only in-frame clonotypes and omits some of them. The top ten hold roughly 0.54% of the sample, which has about 120,000 clones, roughly 92% seen once. J is TRBJ2-1 and V is TRBV19; TRBD2 matches 7 bases. Sequencing used PBMCs. The receptor was derived from a man at least 80 years old with head and neck cancer. The chain's CDR3 is CASSIVLAAGNEQFF. For the CDR3, the DNA is TGTGCCAGTAGTATAGTTCTAGCGGCGGGGAATGAGCAGTTCTTC.